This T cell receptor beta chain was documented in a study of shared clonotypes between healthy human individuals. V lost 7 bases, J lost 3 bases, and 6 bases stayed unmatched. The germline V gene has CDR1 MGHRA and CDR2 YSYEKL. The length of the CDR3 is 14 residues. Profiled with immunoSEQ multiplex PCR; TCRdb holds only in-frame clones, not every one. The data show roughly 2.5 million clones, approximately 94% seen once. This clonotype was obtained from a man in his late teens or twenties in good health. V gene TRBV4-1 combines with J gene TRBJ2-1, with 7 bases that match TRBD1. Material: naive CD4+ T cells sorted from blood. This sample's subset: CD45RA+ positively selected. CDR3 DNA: TGCGCCAGCAAGCGTACAGGGGACTACAATGAGCAGTTCTTC. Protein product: CASKRTGDYNEQFF.